This T cell receptor (beta chain) was sequenced for a study of shared clonotypes between healthy human individuals. General observations from the study: Exclusively blood specimens were collected; tissue repertoires likely differ.

Adults of Caucasian background living in Nashville, Tennessee made up all donors. Subsets obtained from CD4+ cells comprised CD45RA+ naive and CD45RA-negative memory cells. The CDR3 sequence is 15 residues long. Trimming cost V 2 bases and J 4 bases, with 12 bases left between them. Germline V gene sequence: CDR1 SGHTA, CDR2 FQGTGA. Produced via immunoSEQ multiplex PCR; TCRdb's table is partial and in-frame only. In the table there are fewer than 1.4 million clones, around 78% of which are singletons. A remark on this clone: Its target is unknown.

The TCR originated in a man between 18 and 29 years old in good health. Some clones in this sample may be carry-over from other donors' samples. Sequenced input: memory CD4+ T cells from PBMCs. Subset defined: CD45RA-negative fraction. The gene calls are TRBV7-3 and TRBJ2-1; unclear D gene. The DNA of the CDR3 is TGTGCCAGCAGCTTAGCCGCAGCCTCGTACAATGAGCAGTTCTTC. Translating gives CASSLAAASYNEQFF.